A selection of T cell receptor beta chains follows, all from one sample in a study of OX40 agonist ivuxolimab in advanced cancers. Sequencing used immunoSEQ multiplex PCR; TCRdb keeps in-frame clones, though not all of them. Of almost 80,000 clones listed, 84% were seen once; the top ten hold around 25%. The specimen was CD4+ or CD8+ T cells sorted from blood, collected in a trial of the OX40 agonist ivuxolimab. The origin of the receptors is an adult with an advanced solid tumor such as melanoma, head and neck, liver or kidney cancer. Each CDR3 is given with its conserved first and last residue. The D gene is left open where the match is weak. Expanded clones get a size class; other rows say once, few or many, or leave the size out.

TRBV30	few	TRBJ1-1	-	13	TGTGCCTGGAGTGTCTTTAGGGGAACTGAAGCTTTCTTT	CAWSVFRGTEAFF
TRBV5-1	-	TRBJ1-1	-	14	TGCGCCAGCAGCTTGGGGGGACCGAACACTGAAGCTTTCTTT	CASSLGGPNTEAFF
TRBV29-1	few	TRBJ1-6	-	13	TGCAGCGTTGAGGAGGGTGGGAATTCACCCCTCCACTTT	CSVEEGGNSPLHF
TRBV29-1	-	TRBJ2-6	-	12	TGCAGCGTTGACGGCGGGGCCAACGTCCTGACTTTC	CSVDGGANVLTF
TRBV4-3	once	TRBJ2-1	-	15	TGCGCCAGCAGCCAAGAAGGGACAACACGGAATGAGCAGTTCTTC	CASSQEGTTRNEQFF
TRBV25-1	-	TRBJ1-6	TRBD1	18	TGTGCCAGCAGTGAATTTCTCCCCTGGACAGGGGGACTTTCACCCCTCCACTTT	CASSEFLPWTGGLSPLHF
TRBV7-2	few	TRBJ1-1	-	13	TGTGCCAGCAGCTTAGGTCGGACGGTAGAAGCTTTCTTT	CASSLGRTVEAFF
TRBV7-2	-	TRBJ1-4	-	15	TGTGCCAGCAGCCGAACAGGAGGAGGAAATGAAAAACTGTTTTTT	CASSRTGGGNEKLFF
TRBV2	-	TRBJ1-4	-	10	TGTGCCAGCAGTGATGAAAAACTGTTTTTT	CASSDEKLFF
TRBV11-2	-	TRBJ1-1	TRBD1	16	TGTGCCAGCAGCACCCGACAGGGATTCATGAACACTGAAGCTTTCTTT	CASSTRQGFMNTEAFF
TRBV21-1	many	TRBJ1-5	-	10	TGTGCCAGCATCAAACAGCCCCAGCATTTT	CASIKQPQHF
TRBV30	-	TRBJ2-7	-	12	TGTGCCTGGAGTCCTGGACACGGCGAGCAGTACTTC	CAWSPGHGEQYF
TRBV6-4	-	TRBJ2-1	TRBD1	15	TGTGCCAGCAGCCTGCTCCCGGGACAGGGGAATGAGCAGTTCTTC	CASSLLPGQGNEQFF
TRBV27	once	TRBJ2-3	TRBD2	18	TGTGCCAGCAGTTTAGGCCTAGCGGGGGGGCCTATCACAGATACGCAGTATTTT	CASSLGLAGGPITDTQYF
TRBV6-5	-	TRBJ1-3	-	16	TGTGCCAGCAGTTACGGGGCGTTAACCTCTGGAAACACCATATATTTT	CASSYGALTSGNTIYF
TRBV5-1	few	TRBJ2-7	TRBD2	15	TGCGCCAGCAGTTGGACCGGGACTAGGATATACGAGCAGTACTTC	CASSWTGTRIYEQYF
TRBV28	-	TRBJ1-2	-	17	TGTGCCAGCAGACCTGGAGGCAGCCGGAACGCTAACTATGGCTACACCTTC	CASRPGGSRNANYGYTF
TRBV7-2	-	TRBJ1-4	TRBD1	14	TGTGCCAGCAGCCCCGGGACAGGGGGTGAAAAACTGTTTTTT	CASSPGTGGEKLFF
TRBV6-1	-	TRBJ2-1	-	13	TGTGCCAGCAGTGAGACCGCCTACTTGGAGCAGTTCTTC	CASSETAYLEQFF
TRBV15	-	TRBJ2-3	-	16	TGTGCCACCAGCAGCCTCACCCGAACCACCGGCGATACGCAGTATTTT	CATSSLTRTTGDTQYF
TRBV7-9	-	TRBJ1-4	TRBD1	18	TGTGCCAGCAGCTCCGACAGGGCCCGACTCGCAACTAATGAAAAACTGTTTTTT	CASSSDRARLATNEKLFF
TRBV4-3	-	TRBJ1-1	-	15	TGCGCCAGCAGCCAAGTCCCCGCCAGGAACACTGAAGCTTTCTTT	CASSQVPARNTEAFF
TRBV29-1	-	TRBJ2-3	TRBD1	17	TGCAGCGCCCGGGACAGGGGGAACGTACAAAGCACAGATACGCAGTATTTT	CSARDRGNVQSTDTQYF
TRBV6-6	-	TRBJ2-7	-	16	TGTGCCAGCAGTTACGGGGGGCCGGGTTACTCCTACGAGCAGTACTTC	CASSYGGPGYSYEQYF
TRBV18	-	TRBJ2-7	TRBD2	16	TGTGCCAGCTCAGGGGGACCAGCGGGAGATCTCGGCGAGCAGTACTTC	CASSGGPAGDLGEQYF
TRBV6-5	-	TRBJ1-2	-	13	TGTGCCAGCAGTTACAATCCTCGGGGGGATAACACCTTC	CASSYNPRGDNTF
TRBV7-8	-	TRBJ2-2	TRBD2	20	TGTGCCAGCAGTTTTAGACGGTCGGGACTAGCGGGAGCGGGCACCGGGGAGCTGTTTTTT	CASSFRRSGLAGAGTGELFF
TRBV7-8	-	TRBJ1-1	-	15	TGTGCCAGCAGCTCCAAGGACCCAAGGGGTATTGAAGCTTTCTTT	CASSSKDPRGIEAFF
TRBV15	-	TRBJ2-1	-	13	TGTGCCACCAGCTACGTCGGGAACAATGAGCAGTTCTTC	CATSYVGNNEQFF
TRBV15	-	TRBJ1-4	-	14	TGTGCCACCAGCAGAGATAGCTCGGGGGCACAACTGTTTTTT	CATSRDSSGAQLFF
TRBV5-1	-	TRBJ1-5	TRBD1	16	TGCGCCAGCAGCTTGGGACCGACAGGGGCCAATCAGCCCCAGCATTTT	CASSLGPTGANQPQHF
TRBV5-4	-	TRBJ2-6	-	16	TGTGCCAGCAGCTTGGATCGGGGGTCTGGGGCCAACGTCCTGACTTTC	CASSLDRGSGANVLTF
TRBV28	-	TRBJ1-3	-	18	TGTGCCAGCAGCCAACTGGGGCTGGGGGGCTACTCTGGAAACACCATATATTTT	CASSQLGLGGYSGNTIYF
TRBV7-6	few	TRBJ2-3	-	16	TGTGCCAGCAGCTTAGCAAGCCCCCACGGAGGAGATACGCAGTATTTT	CASSLASPHGGDTQYF
TRBV6-1	-	TRBJ2-5	TRBD2	19	TGTGCCAGCAGTGAATTTGGGACTAGCGGGACCCTCGGAAAAGAGACCCAGTACTTC	CASSEFGTSGTLGKETQYF
TRBV6-6	few	TRBJ2-7	-	14	TGTGCCAGCTCCGACAGCCCCTCTCTCTACGAGCAGTACTTC	CASSDSPSLYEQYF
TRBV6-5	-	TRBJ2-3	-	13	TGTGCCAGCAGTTACAGGCCCACAGATACGCAGTATTTT	CASSYRPTDTQYF
TRBV4-3	-	TRBJ2-3	-	20	TGCGCCAGCAGCCAAGATCCCGGACAGCGTTTTCGTTCTAGCACAGATACGCAGTATTTT	CASSQDPGQRFRSSTDTQYF
TRBV6-5	-	TRBJ1-5	-	15	TGTGCCAGCAGTTACTCTCGGCACCCCAATCAGCCCCAGCATTTT	CASSYSRHPNQPQHF
TRBV11-2	-	TRBJ2-7	-	15	TGTGCCAGCAGCTTAGCTACGGGGGTCTCGTACGAGCAGTACTTC	CASSLATGVSYEQYF
TRBV5-1	few	TRBJ2-5	-	16	TGCGCCAGCAGCCATTCCCCGGGACGCAAGGGGGAGACCCAGTACTTC	CASSHSPGRKGETQYF
TRBV11-2	-	TRBJ2-3	-	17	TGTGCCAGCAGCTTAGAGGGCGGGGGCAGTGGCCCAGATACGCAGTATTTT	CASSLEGGGSGPDTQYF
TRBV7-2	-	TRBJ1-2	-	17	TGTGCCAGCAGCCTACGATGGGGACCTCAAGGGGACTATGGCTACACCTTC	CASSLRWGPQGDYGYTF
TRBV29-1	once	TRBJ2-7	-	14	TGCAGCGTTGGGGACCTGACTATCTCCTACGAGCAGTACTTC	CSVGDLTISYEQYF
TRBV5-5	few	TRBJ2-3	TRBD1	15	TGTGCCAGCAGCTTAACCCAGGGGGCCCCAGATACGCAGTATTTT	CASSLTQGAPDTQYF
TRBV6-1	-	TRBJ1-3	-	14	TGTGCCAGCACGACACTAAGTACTGGAAACACCATATATTTT	CASTTLSTGNTIYF
TRBV4-1	once	TRBJ2-3	TRBD2	17	TGCGCCAGCAGCCAACGTTTCACTAGCGAGAGCACAGATACGCAGTATTTT	CASSQRFTSESTDTQYF